The rows below give T cell receptor beta chains drawn from one sample of a study of T cell responses to AZD1222 COVID-19 vaccine. Method: immunoSEQ multiplex PCR; TCRdb's copy keeps in-frame clones and lacks some. The profile shows 95,000 to 150,000 clones, 80% to 95% of them singletons. Sequenced material: peripheral blood, taken on day 0 of AZD1222 vaccination. The receptors shown here come from an adult in good health. The CDR3 runs from the conserved cysteine through the conserved F or W. Each record gives: clone size, CDR3 length, D gene, V gene, J gene, CDR3 DNA, CDR3 protein. The D gene is left open where the match is weak. Part of the rows lack a size; the others show once, few, many or a class for expanded clones.

size: -; length: 11; D: -; V: TRBV29-1; J: TRBJ2-7; DNA: TGCAGCGTTGGGGGGCGGGACGAGCAGTACTTC; CDR3: CSVGGRDEQYF
size: -; length: 16; D: TRBD2; V: TRBV7-2; J: TRBJ2-4; DNA: TGTGCCAGCAGCCCCCGGGGGGGGTTAGCCAAAAACATTCAGTACTTC; CDR3: CASSPRGGLAKNIQYF
size: once; length: 10; D: -; V: TRBV7-8; J: TRBJ1-1; DNA: TGTGCCAGCAGCCCCAGACCCCCTTTCTTT; CDR3: CASSPRPPFF
size: -; length: 14; D: TRBD1; V: TRBV6-5; J: TRBJ1-5; DNA: TGTGCCAGCATTAGGACAGGCGTAAGGTCGCCCCAGCATTTT; CDR3: CASIRTGVRSPQHF
size: -; length: 14; D: -; V: TRBV11-3; J: TRBJ2-1; DNA: TGTGCCAGCAGCTTAGATACCGCCGCCGGTGAGCAGTTCTTC; CDR3: CASSLDTAAGEQFF
size: -; length: 11; D: -; V: TRBV12-3/TRBV12-4; J: TRBJ1-2; DNA: TGTGCCAGCACCACGGGTAGGGGCTACACCTTC; CDR3: CASTTGRGYTF
size: -; length: 17; D: TRBD1; V: TRBV11-2; J: TRBJ1-2; DNA: TGTGCCAGCAGCTTAATAATAGGGGACAGGCCTAACTATGGCTACACCTTC; CDR3: CASSLIIGDRPNYGYTF
size: -; length: 15; D: -; V: TRBV7-2; J: TRBJ1-6; DNA: TGTGCCAGCAGCTCACTCGCCGGGACGTACGGGGCCCTCCACTTT; CDR3: CASSSLAGTYGALHF
size: -; length: 12; D: TRBD2; V: TRBV4-1; J: TRBJ2-7; DNA: TGCGCCAGTAGCGGGGCTACCTACGAGCAGTACTTC; CDR3: CASSGATYEQYF
size: few; length: 14; D: -; V: TRBV9; J: TRBJ2-1; DNA: TGTGCCAGCAGCGTAGATGGGGGTTTTAATGAGCAGTTCTTC; CDR3: CASSVDGGFNEQFF
size: once; length: 14; D: -; V: TRBV11-2; J: TRBJ1-1; DNA: TGTGCCAGCAGCTTAGCGGGACGGTTCACTGAAGCTTTCTTT; CDR3: CASSLAGRFTEAFF
size: -; length: 18; D: -; V: TRBV10-2; J: TRBJ1-2; DNA: TGCGCCAGCAGTGAGTCGATCCAGACAGGCTACTATAACTATGGCTACACCTTC; CDR3: CASSESIQTGYYNYGYTF
size: -; length: 15; D: TRBD2; V: TRBV6-1; J: TRBJ2-7; DNA: TGTGCCAGCAGTGAAAGGAGGGGAGGGTATTACGAGCAGTACTTC; CDR3: CASSERRGGYYEQYF
size: -; length: 16; D: -; V: TRBV24-1; J: TRBJ1-2; DNA: TGTGCCACCAGTGATTCCAGCGCGGGCAGAAACTATGGCTACACCTTC; CDR3: CATSDSSAGRNYGYTF
size: -; length: 11; D: -; V: TRBV7-6; J: TRBJ1-2; DNA: TGTGCCAGCAGCTTAGCTTGGGGCTACACCTTC; CDR3: CASSLAWGYTF
size: few; length: 16; D: -; V: TRBV19; J: TRBJ1-3; DNA: TGTGCCAGTAGTGCGACACAGGGAACCTCTGGAAACACCATATATTTT; CDR3: CASSATQGTSGNTIYF
size: -; length: 17; D: TRBD2; V: TRBV19; J: TRBJ2-1; DNA: TGTGCCAGTAGGGTTCAATTTCTAGCGGGAGGGCCGGATGAGCAGTTCTTC; CDR3: CASRVQFLAGGPDEQFF
size: once; length: 16; D: -; V: TRBV19; J: TRBJ1-1; DNA: TGTGCCAGTAGTATTGAGGCAGGCGTAATGAACACTGAAGCTTTCTTT; CDR3: CASSIEAGVMNTEAFF
size: -; length: 15; D: -; V: TRBV29-1; J: TRBJ1-2; DNA: TGCAGCGTTGAATCGGCAGGGTGGGTTGAGGATGGCTACACCTTC; CDR3: CSVESAGWVEDGYTF
size: -; length: 16; D: TRBD2; V: TRBV9; J: TRBJ2-1; DNA: TGTGCCAGCAGCGTAGCTCCCCAGCGGGAGACCGATGAGCAGTTCTTC; CDR3: CASSVAPQRETDEQFF
size: -; length: 15; D: -; V: TRBV2; J: TRBJ2-1; DNA: TGTGCCAGCAGTGGACGGACGAGCTCCTACAATGAGCAGTTCTTC; CDR3: CASSGRTSSYNEQFF
size: once; length: 19; D: TRBD2; V: TRBV3-1/TRBV3-2; J: TRBJ2-1; DNA: TGTGCCAGCAGCCAAGAAAGCCCCTGGACTAGCGGGGGGGTCTATGAGCAGTTCTTC; CDR3: CASSQESPWTSGGVYEQFF
size: few; length: 14; D: -; V: TRBV2; J: TRBJ1-2; DNA: TGTGCCAGCAGCCGGCAGCTTAATAACTATGGCTACACCTTC; CDR3: CASSRQLNNYGYTF
size: -; length: 14; D: -; V: TRBV7-2; J: TRBJ1-5; DNA: TGTGCCAGCAGCTCGGGAGCGGGCAATCAGCCCCAGCATTTT; CDR3: CASSSGAGNQPQHF
size: -; length: 16; D: -; V: TRBV24-1; J: TRBJ2-3; DNA: TGTGCCACCAGTGATTTGGGGACATCGGGCACAGATACGCAGTATTTT; CDR3: CATSDLGTSGTDTQYF
size: many; length: 14; D: TRBD1; V: TRBV28; J: TRBJ1-1; DNA: TGTGCCAGCAGGCGAACGTTGACAGGGCGTGAAGCTTTCTTT; CDR3: CASRRTLTGREAFF
size: -; length: 19; D: TRBD2; V: TRBV11-2; J: TRBJ2-2; DNA: TGTGCCAGCAGCCCTCAGGGGGGACTAGCGGGAGTCAGGACCGGGGAGCTGTTTTTT; CDR3: CASSPQGGLAGVRTGELFF
size: -; length: 14; D: -; V: TRBV19; J: TRBJ1-4; DNA: TGTGCCAGTAGTACAGGGAGCATGAGGGAAAAACTGTTTTTT; CDR3: CASSTGSMREKLFF
size: -; length: 16; D: TRBD1; V: TRBV7-6; J: TRBJ2-2; DNA: TGTGCCAGCAGCGCTACGACAGGGGTATACACCGGGGAGCTGTTTTTT; CDR3: CASSATTGVYTGELFF
size: -; length: 14; D: -; V: TRBV10-2; J: TRBJ2-3; DNA: TGCGCCAGCAGTGATGAAGGGGCGGCAGATACGCAGTATTTT; CDR3: CASSDEGAADTQYF
size: -; length: 15; D: -; V: TRBV7-7; J: TRBJ2-3; DNA: TGTGCTAGCAGCTCAGGACAGAGGCTATCAGATACGCAGTATTTT; CDR3: CASSSGQRLSDTQYF
size: -; length: 11; D: -; V: TRBV19; J: TRBJ1-1; DNA: TGTGCCAGGACCCTTAACCTTGGAGCTTTCTTT; CDR3: CARTLNLGAFF
size: -; length: 14; D: -; V: TRBV9; J: TRBJ1-1; DNA: TGTGCCAGCAGCGTAGGGGGCGCGGGCACTGAAGCTTTCTTT; CDR3: CASSVGGAGTEAFF
size: -; length: 15; D: TRBD1; V: TRBV7-6; J: TRBJ1-2; DNA: TGTGCCAGCAGCTTAGTGGCAGGGGGCAACTATGGCTACACCTTC; CDR3: CASSLVAGGNYGYTF
size: -; length: 13; D: TRBD1; V: TRBV6-5; J: TRBJ2-5; DNA: TGTGCCAGCATAGAACAGGGGGAAGAGACCCAGTACTTC; CDR3: CASIEQGEETQYF
size: -; length: 14; D: -; V: TRBV9; J: TRBJ2-5; DNA: TGTGCCAGCAGCGCCCGGGACTCCCAAGAGACCCAGTACTTC; CDR3: CASSARDSQETQYF
size: -; length: 14; D: -; V: TRBV28; J: TRBJ1-5; DNA: TGTGCCAGCATGATTTTCGCAGGCAATCAGCCCCAGCATTTT; CDR3: CASMIFAGNQPQHF
size: -; length: 16; D: -; V: TRBV21-1; J: TRBJ2-1; DNA: TGTGCCAGCAGCAAGGGGAGACAGGGGGTATACAATGAGCAGTTCTTC; CDR3: CASSKGRQGVYNEQFF
size: -; length: 15; D: TRBD2; V: TRBV9; J: TRBJ2-5; DNA: TGTGCCAGCAGCACTAGCGGGGGGATCCAAGAGACCCAGTACTTC; CDR3: CASSTSGGIQETQYF
size: once; length: 14; D: -; V: TRBV5-1; J: TRBJ2-5; DNA: TGCGCCAGCAGCTTAAGAGCGTACCAAGAGACCCAGTACTTC; CDR3: CASSLRAYQETQYF
size: -; length: 15; D: -; V: TRBV10-3; J: TRBJ1-1; DNA: TGTGCCATCAGTGAGTCGGGGGAGGCGAACACTGAAGCTTTCTTT; CDR3: CAISESGEANTEAFF
size: once; length: 14; D: TRBD1; V: TRBV5-1; J: TRBJ2-7; DNA: TGCGCCAGCAGCTTAGGGGACAGGGGTAACGAGCAGTACTTC; CDR3: CASSLGDRGNEQYF
size: -; length: 17; D: -; V: TRBV4-3; J: TRBJ2-3; DNA: TGCGCCAGCAGCCAAGTAGTTAGGGGATTAACAGCAGATACGCAGTATTTT; CDR3: CASSQVVRGLTADTQYF
size: few; length: 18; D: -; V: TRBV3-1/TRBV3-2; J: TRBJ1-2; DNA: TGTGCCAGCAGCCAAGATGTGGCCCCCTACCCCTCGGGCTATGGCTACACCTTC; CDR3: CASSQDVAPYPSGYGYTF
size: -; length: 12; D: -; V: TRBV2; J: TRBJ1-2; DNA: TGTGCCAGCACACTCGTCTCTTATGGCTACACCTTC; CDR3: CASTLVSYGYTF
size: -; length: 13; D: -; V: TRBV5-6; J: TRBJ1-2; DNA: TGTGCCAGCAGCTTGGATAGCCGTGGAGGCTACACCTTC; CDR3: CASSLDSRGGYTF